These 28 T cell receptor beta chains share one sample of origin, sequenced in a study of T cells in Graves' hyperthyroidism and ophthalmopathy. There were TCR beta CDR3 regions amplified from RNA transcripts. A first-round RT-PCR of the TCR CDR3 used the HTBI primer set. In TCRdb, the multiplex PCR reads were re-called with MiXCR into one record per CDR3 protein. The sample includes approximately 530,000 distinct CDR3 sequences, approximately 20% seen only once; the top ten take over 45%. Input material: blood. These receptor sequences come from a middle-aged man with Graves' ophthalmopathy.

The rearrangement links TRBV30 to TRBJ2-7, with D perhaps TRBD1 (6 bases). V was trimmed by 2 bases and J by 2 bases, leaving 16 bases between them. Germline loops: CDR1 GTSNPN, CDR2 SVGIG (reference sequence). The CDR3 loop spans 15 amino acids. The CDR3 loop is CAWSSSQGATYEQYF. In DNA form, the CDR3 reads TGTGCCTGGAGTTCCTCACAGGGTGCCACCTACGAGCAGTACTTC.

Ten or more counts support this clonotype. CDR3 loop: CASRSGPKSNQPQHF. Written as DNA, the CDR3 is TGTGCCAGCAGATCCGGGCCGAAAAGCAATCAGCCCCAGCATTTT. V usage is TRBV6-1 and J usage is TRBJ1-5, with D unclear. CDR3 length equals 15 residues. With 6 bases removed from V and 1 base from J, the gap between germline ends came to 13 bases. Germline lookup yields CDR1 MNHNS and CDR2 SASEGT.

The V gene is TRBV30, the J gene TRBJ1-2; D unclear. Germline V gene data show CDR1 as GTSNPN and CDR2 as SVGIG (reference sequence). CDR3 length: 13 residues. Trimming shortened V by 0 bases and J by 5 bases, and 10 bases separated the two germline ends. CDR3 amino acids: CAWSVTGGYGYTF. The CDR3 coding sequence is TGTGCCTGGAGTGTAACGGGAGGGTATGGCTACACCTTC. The full variable domain, with the rest looked up from reference TRBV30 and TRBJ1-2, is SQTIHQWPATLVQPVGSPLSLECTVEGTSNPNLYWYRQAAGRGLQLLFYSVGIGQISSEVPQNLSASRPQDRQFILSSKKLLLSDSGFYLCAWSVTGGYGYTFGSGTRLTVV.

This clonotype was seen only a few times. The V and J genes are TRBV28 and TRBJ2-1; D gene uncertain. The CDR3 runs 11 residues. V lost 8 bases to trimming and J lost 4 bases, with 6 bases between them. Per the germline V gene, CDR1 is MDHEN and CDR2 is SYDVKM. The CDR3 here is CASGEYNEQFF. The DNA of the CDR3 is TGTGCCAGCGGGGAATACAATGAGCAGTTCTTC.

CDR3 DNA sequence: TGCGCCAGCAGCCAACCTAGGAGGGGGCGTAGCTATGGCTACACCTTC. It yields the protein CASSQPRRGRSYGYTF. The rearrangement uses TRBV4-1 and TRBJ1-2; 7 bases line up with TRBD1. V lost 2 bases and J lost 4; bases outside the gene matches: 10. This CDR3 has 16 residues. From germline, CDR1 is MGHRA and CDR2 YSYEKL.

This clonotype came up many times. This rearrangement joins TRBV5-1 to TRBJ1-1; perhaps TRBD1 as D (5 bases). CDR3 length: 13 amino acids. V was trimmed by 4 bases and J by 7 bases, leaving 14 bases between them. From germline, CDR1 is SGHRS and CDR2 YFSETQ. The DNA for the CDR3 is TGCGCCAGCAGCATCGCCGGGGCGAGTGAAGCTTTCTTT. Its protein product is CASSIAGASEAFF.

This clonotype was found once. J is TRBJ1-1 and V is TRBV5-1; 8 bases line up with TRBD1. The CDR3 is made up of 17 amino acids. Per germline, CDR1 SGHRS and CDR2 YFSETQ. After removal of 4 bases from V and 4 bases from J, the junction contained 15 bases not matched to a gene. The CDR3 coding sequence is TGCGCCAGCAGCCTCATCCCAGGGGGCGCGGGGAGCACTGAAGCTTTCTTT. Translating gives CASSLIPGGAGSTEAFF.

V and J are TRBV12-3 or TRBV12-4 and TRBJ2-3; 10 nucleotides agree with TRBD2. V lost 5 bases and J lost 0; bases outside the gene matches: 2. The CDR3 has 15 residues. The CDR3 DNA reads as TGTGCCAGCAGTATTAGCGGGGGGAGCACAGATACGCAGTATTTT. It yields the protein CASSISGGSTDTQYF.

The J gene is TRBJ2-1, the V gene TRBV6-1; the match to TRBD1 covers 7 bases. The germline V gene encodes CDR1 MNHNS and CDR2 SASEGT. The CDR3 extends over 16 amino acids. Trimming at V came to 7 bases and at J to 6 bases, leaving 15 bases not matched to a gene. CDR3 loop: CASNPLSGQAGNEQFF. CDR3 in DNA: TGTGCCAGCAATCCCCTCAGTGGACAGGCGGGCAATGAGCAGTTCTTC.

This clonotype was seen repeatedly, ten times or more. The chain links TRBV2 to TRBJ2-1; 10 positions match TRBD2. CDR1 is SNHLY, CDR2 FYNNEI, per germline. This CDR3 comprises 14 residues. V shed 4 bases, J shed 7 bases, and the junction held 4 bases outside the gene matches. CDR3 sequence reads: CASSGTSGPNEQFF. In DNA form, the CDR3 reads TGTGCCAGCAGTGGGACTAGCGGACCTAATGAGCAGTTCTTC.

The chain combines TRBV2 with TRBJ1-2; tentatively, D is TRBD1 (5 bases). The CDR3 is 14 residues long. Germline V gives CDR1 SNHLY, CDR2 FYNNEI. V was clipped by 3 bases and J by 4 bases, with 12 bases between them. CDR3 DNA sequence: TGTGCCAGCAGTGATAGGGGCACCCCCTATGGCTACACCTTC. This codes for CASSDRGTPYGYTF.

This clonotype showed up just a few times. CDR3 sequence: CASLVGPEAFF. CDR3 nucleotide sequence: TGTGCCAGCTTGGTGGGGCCTGAAGCTTTCTTT. This sequence joins TRBV6-1 and TRBJ1-1, with D tentatively TRBD1 (5 bases). The CDR3 covers 11 residues. Germline V gene lookup returns CDR1 MNHNS and CDR2 SASEGT. Between the trimmed V and J ends, which lost 8 bases and 6 bases, there was a span of 10 bases.

This clonotype appeared a few times. The CDR3 spells CAISGLYNEQFF. CDR3 bases: TGTGCCATCAGTGGACTGTACAATGAGCAGTTCTTC. The chain carries TRBV10-3 and TRBJ2-1; no clear D gene. Deletions cut 4 bases from V and 4 bases from J, with 5 bases between. The germline V gene encodes CDR1 ENHRY and CDR2 SYGVKD. This CDR3 comprises 12 residues.

The chain recombines TRBV3-1 with TRBJ2-7; a weak D match, TRBD2 (6 bases). CDR3 length: 14 residues. V was shortened by 3 bases and J by 4 bases, with 13 bases between the two germline ends. CDR1 and CDR2 (germline): LGHDT, YNNKEL (reference sequence). Written as DNA, the CDR3 is TGTGCCAGCAGCCATTCAGGGAGGACGTACGAGCAGTACTTC. This sequence encodes CASSHSGRTYEQYF.

The rearrangement links TRBV9 to TRBJ2-1; D is ambiguous. CDR1 and CDR2 (germline): SGDLS, YYNGEE. Trimming removed 3 bases from V and 5 bases from J, with 15 bases in between. The CDR3 covers 15 residues. CDR3 sequence reads: CASSAEGLDHNEQFF. As DNA, the CDR3 is TGTGCCAGCAGCGCCGAAGGCCTGGACCACAATGAGCAGTTCTTC.

The gene calls are TRBV19 and TRBJ2-1; TRBD2 matches 12 bases. The ends lost 4 bases at V and 6 bases at J; junction bases unmatched: 7. Germline V gene data show CDR1 as LNHDA and CDR2 as SQIVND (reference sequence). The CDR3 loop spans 16 amino acids. The CDR3 here is CASSRTSGTPSNEQFF. The DNA for the CDR3 is TGTGCCAGTAGTAGGACTAGCGGGACACCCTCCAATGAGCAGTTCTTC.

This sequence joins TRBV29-1 and TRBJ2-1; 8 bases agree with TRBD2. V shed 8 bases and J 6 bases; nucleotides not matched to a gene: 9. Germline V lookup: CDR1 SQVTM, CDR2 ANQGSEA. The CDR3 contains 13 residues. The CDR3 here is CSLGGGGTNEQFF. CDR3 coding DNA: TGCAGCCTCGGGGGGGGGGGGACCAATGAGCAGTTCTTC.

Details on this clonotype: One end of the junction is discordant with germline, which a read error may explain. The DNA of the CDR3 is TGTGCCAGCAACTTAGCCGACCGGACAGGGGAGCTCTATGGCTACACCTTC. Translating gives CASNLADRTGELYGYTF. The chain employs TRBV7-2 and TRBJ1-2; TRBD1 matches at 9 bases. Looked up from germline, CDR1 is SGHTA and CDR2 is FQGNSA. The CDR3 is made up of 17 amino acids. Based on the CDR3 plus reference TRBV7-2 and TRBJ1-2, the full variable domain is GAGVSQSPSNKVTEKGKDVELRCDPISGHTALYWYRQSLGQGLEFLIYFQGNSAPDKSGLPSDRFSAERTGGSVSTLTIQRTQQEDSAVYLCASNLADRTGELYGYTFGSGTRLTVV.

The rearrangement joins TRBV7-3 to TRBJ1-2; 8 nucleotides line up with TRBD1. The V segment lost 5 bases and the J segment 8 bases; nucleotides outside the gene matches: 7. Germline V gene data show CDR1 as SGHTA and CDR2 as FQGTGA. The CDR3 has 13 residues. The DNA of the CDR3 is TGTGCCAGCAGCCAGGGGGCAGGGGAAGGCTACACCTTC. Translation: CASSQGAGEGYTF.

The genes are TRBV5-6 and TRBJ1-2; D not resolved. V gave up 5 bases and J gave up 4 bases, with 6 bases separating them. The CDR3 spans 11 residues. CDR1 SGHDT and CDR2 YYEEEE come from the germline V gene. CDR3 sequence reads: CASSRTYGYTF. DNA for the CDR3: TGTGCCAGCAGTAGAACCTATGGCTACACCTTC. Looking up the rest from reference TRBV5-6 and TRBJ1-2 gives the full variable domain: DAGVTQSPTHLIKTRGQQVTLRCSPKSGHDTVSWYQQALGQGPQFIFQYYEEEERQRGNFPDRFSGHQFPNYSSELNVNALLLGDSALYLCASSRTYGYTFGSGTRLTVV.

This clonotype occurred many times. The rearrangement joins TRBV3-1 to TRBJ2-3, with 12 bases lining up with TRBD2. The V gene end was trimmed by 0 bases and the J gene end by 7 bases; junction bases not matched to a gene: 5. The CDR3 spans 16 residues. Germline CDR1 is LGHDT and CDR2 is YNNKEL (reference sequence). The CDR3 DNA follows: TGTGCCAGCAGCCAAGAGTCTAGCGGGAGGGGTAATACGCAGTATTTT. Its protein is CASSQESSGRGNTQYF.

The chain is built from TRBV28 and TRBJ1-3; the match to TRBD1 covers 7 bases. J lost 2 bases, V lost 6 bases, and 4 bases had no gene match. The CDR3 runs 14 residues. The germline CDR1 and CDR2 sequences are MDHEN and SYDVKM. CDR3 amino acids: CASRGTAAGNTIYF. The CDR3, as DNA: TGTGCCAGCAGAGGGACAGCTGCTGGAAACACCATATATTTT.

The sample holds one count of this clonotype. The rearrangement joins TRBV20-1 to TRBJ2-5; 10 bases are shared with TRBD2. From germline, CDR1 is DFQATT and CDR2 SNEGSKA (reference sequence). CDR3 size: 16 residues. Unmatched junction bases numbered 8, after V lost 1 base and J lost 3 bases. CDR3 sequence (DNA): TGCAGTGCTAGAGGGGTTCTAGCGGGGGACAAAGAGACCCAGTACTTC. Translation: CSARGVLAGDKETQYF.

This clonotype was detected ten times or more. The chain joins TRBV13 to TRBJ2-5; D could derive from TRBD1 or TRBD2 (7 bases each). This CDR3 region has 15 residues. Germline-derived CDR1 and CDR2 are PRHDT and FYEKMQ (reference sequence). V lost 3 bases and J lost 3, with 14 bases in between. Here the CDR3 DNA reads TGTGCCAGCAGCTTCGTCCAGGGGGGGGAAGAGACCCAGTACTTC. Amino acids: CASSFVQGGEETQYF. The complete variable domain, with remaining parts taken from reference TRBV13 and TRBJ2-5, reads AAGVIQSPRHLIKEKRETATLKCYPIPRHDTVYWYQQGPGQDPQFLISFYEKMQSDKGSIPDRFSAQQFSDYHSELNMSSLELGDSALYFCASSFVQGGEETQYFGPGTRLLVL.

Only a few counts were recorded for this clonotype. The chain joins TRBV11-2 to TRBJ1-2; 7 bases map to TRBD1. With 2 bases clipped from V and 7 bases from J, the junction kept 10 bases outside the gene matches. Germline assignment: CDR1 SGHAT and CDR2 FQNNGV. The CDR3 covers 15 residues. CDR3 region: CASSLLAGGAGGYTF. CDR3 sequence (DNA): TGTGCCAGCAGCTTACTCGCAGGGGGAGCAGGTGGCTACACCTTC. The variable domain in full, with the rest retrieved from reference TRBV11-2 and TRBJ1-2, is EAGVAQSPRYKIIEKRQSVAFWCNPISGHATLYWYQQILGQGPKLLIQFQNNGVVDDSQLPKDRFSAERLKGVDSTLKIQPAKLEDSAVYLCASSLLAGGAGGYTFGSGTRLTVV.

This clonotype has a count of ten or more. The J gene is TRBJ1-1, the V gene TRBV7-3; 7 positions agree with TRBD1. Per germline, CDR1 SGHTA and CDR2 FQGTGA. The CDR3 is 15 amino acids. The V segment lost 5 bases and the J segment 3 bases; nucleotides outside the gene matches: 9. The CDR3 DNA sequence: TGTGCCAGCAGCCTCCAGGGGGGGGCCGACACTGAAGCTTTCTTT. Translation: CASSLQGGADTEAFF.

This clonotype was observed a few times. The V call is TRBV20-1, the J call TRBJ2-1; TRBD2 matches at 9 bases. The ends lost 1 base at V and 6 bases at J; junction bases unmatched: 4. The CDR3 is made up of 14 amino acids. CDR1 and CDR2 (germline): DFQATT, SNEGSKA (reference sequence). This chain's CDR3 is CSARASGIRNEQFF. CDR3 in DNA: TGCAGTGCTAGAGCTAGCGGGATACGCAATGAGCAGTTCTTC.

The chain is built from TRBV5-1 and TRBJ2-2; D is uncertain. Per germline, CDR1 SGHRS and CDR2 YFSETQ. Trimming pared 1 base from V and 6 bases from J, leaving 13 bases between. The CDR3 has 15 residues. The CDR3 loop is CASSLNREVAGELFF. CDR3 nucleotide sequence: TGCGCCAGCAGCTTGAATAGGGAAGTAGCCGGGGAGCTGTTTTTT. Using reference TRBV5-1 and TRBJ2-2 for the parts outside the CDR3, the full variable domain is KAGVTQTPRYLIKTRGQQVTLSCSPISGHRSVSWYQQTPGQGLQFLFEYFSETQRNKGNFPGRFSGRQFSNSRSEMNVSTLELGDSALYLCASSLNREVAGELFFGEGSRLTVL.